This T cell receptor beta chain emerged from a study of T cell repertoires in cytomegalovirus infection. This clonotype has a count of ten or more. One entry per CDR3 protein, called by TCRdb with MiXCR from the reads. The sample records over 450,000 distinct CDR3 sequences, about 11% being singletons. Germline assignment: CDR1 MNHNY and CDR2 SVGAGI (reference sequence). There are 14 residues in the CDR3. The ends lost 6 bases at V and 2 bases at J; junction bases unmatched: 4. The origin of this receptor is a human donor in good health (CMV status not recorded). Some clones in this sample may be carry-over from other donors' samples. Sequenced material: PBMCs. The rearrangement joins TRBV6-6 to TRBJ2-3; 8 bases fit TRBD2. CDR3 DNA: TGTGCCAGCAGGAGCGGGGGCCCCACAGATACGCAGTATTTT. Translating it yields CASRSGGPTDTQYF.